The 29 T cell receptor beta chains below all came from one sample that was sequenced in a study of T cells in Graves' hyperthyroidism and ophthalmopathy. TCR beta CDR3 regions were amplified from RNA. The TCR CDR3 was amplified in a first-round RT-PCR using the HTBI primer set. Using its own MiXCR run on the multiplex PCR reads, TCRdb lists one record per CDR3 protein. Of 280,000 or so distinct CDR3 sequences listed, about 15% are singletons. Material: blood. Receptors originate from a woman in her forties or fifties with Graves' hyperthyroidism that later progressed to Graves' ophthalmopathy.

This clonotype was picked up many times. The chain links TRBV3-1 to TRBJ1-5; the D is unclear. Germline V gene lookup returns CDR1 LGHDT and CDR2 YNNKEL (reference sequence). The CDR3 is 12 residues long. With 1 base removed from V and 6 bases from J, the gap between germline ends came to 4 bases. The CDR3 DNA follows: TGTGCCAGCAGCCAAGCAGGTCAGCCCCAGCATTTT. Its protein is CASSQAGQPQHF.

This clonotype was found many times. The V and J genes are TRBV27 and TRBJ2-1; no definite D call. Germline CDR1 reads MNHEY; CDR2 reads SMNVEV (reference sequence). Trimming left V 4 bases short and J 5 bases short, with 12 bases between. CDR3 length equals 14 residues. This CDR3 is CASSYLRQHNEQFF. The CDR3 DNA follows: TGTGCCAGCAGTTACCTTAGGCAGCACAATGAGCAGTTCTTC.

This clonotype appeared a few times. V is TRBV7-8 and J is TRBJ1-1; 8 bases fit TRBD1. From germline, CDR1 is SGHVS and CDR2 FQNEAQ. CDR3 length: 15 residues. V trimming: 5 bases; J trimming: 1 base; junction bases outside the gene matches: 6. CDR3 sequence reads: CASSATGTGNTEAFF. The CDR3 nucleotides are TGTGCCAGCAGCGCAACCGGGACAGGGAACACTGAAGCTTTCTTT.

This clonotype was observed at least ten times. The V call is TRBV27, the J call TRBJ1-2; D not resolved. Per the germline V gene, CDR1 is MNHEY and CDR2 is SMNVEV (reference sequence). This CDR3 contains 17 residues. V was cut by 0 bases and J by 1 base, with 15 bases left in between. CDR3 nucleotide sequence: TGTGCCAGCAGTTTATCTAACAGAGGTCCAAATAACTATGGCTACACCTTC. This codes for CASSLSNRGPNNYGYTF.

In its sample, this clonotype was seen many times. CDR3 sequence: CASSQYEQATDTQYF. The CDR3 coding sequence is TGTGCCAGCAGCCAATACGAACAGGCCACAGATACGCAGTATTTT. V usage is TRBV3-1 and J usage is TRBJ2-3; D is possibly TRBD1 (5 bases). Germline lookup yields CDR1 LGHDT and CDR2 YNNKEL (reference sequence). The length of the CDR3 is 15 residues. V lost 2 bases and J 2 bases, leaving 11 bases between the germline ends.

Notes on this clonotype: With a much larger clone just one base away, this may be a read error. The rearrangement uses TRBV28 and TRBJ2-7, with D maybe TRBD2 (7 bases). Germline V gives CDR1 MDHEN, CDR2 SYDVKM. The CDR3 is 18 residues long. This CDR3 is CASSKRVGYGGRSHEQHF. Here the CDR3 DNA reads TGTGCCAGCAGTAAGCGAGTCGGTTACGGGGGGCGCAGCCACGAGCAGCACTTC.

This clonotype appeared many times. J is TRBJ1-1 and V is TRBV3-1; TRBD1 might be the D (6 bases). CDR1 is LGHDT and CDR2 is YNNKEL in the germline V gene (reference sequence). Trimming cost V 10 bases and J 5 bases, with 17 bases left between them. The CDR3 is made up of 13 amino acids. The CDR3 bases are TGTGCCACCTCAAGGTTAGGGGGAACTGAAGCTTTCTTT. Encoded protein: CATSRLGGTEAFF.

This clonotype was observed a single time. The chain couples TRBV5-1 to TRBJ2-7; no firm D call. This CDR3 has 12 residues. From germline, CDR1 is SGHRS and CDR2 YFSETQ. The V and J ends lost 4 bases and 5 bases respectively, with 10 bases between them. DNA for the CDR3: TGCGCCAGCAGCAAAGACCTTAACGAGCAGTACTTC. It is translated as CASSKDLNEQYF.

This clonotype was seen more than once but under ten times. The CDR3 DNA sequence: TGTGCCAGCAGGACCTCGGGGTCGAACGAGCAGTACTTC. This translates into CASRTSGSNEQYF. This sequence joins TRBV7-9 and TRBJ2-7; D possibly corresponds to TRBD2 (5 bases). This CDR3 has 13 amino acids. CDR1 is SEHNR, CDR2 FQNEAQ, per germline (reference sequence). V lost 6 bases, J lost 5 bases, and 14 bases lay in between.

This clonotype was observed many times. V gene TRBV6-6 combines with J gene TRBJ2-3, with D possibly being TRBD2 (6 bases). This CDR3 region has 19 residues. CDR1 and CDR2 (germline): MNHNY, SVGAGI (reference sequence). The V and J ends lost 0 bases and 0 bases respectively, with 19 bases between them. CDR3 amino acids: CASSYSRRGMSGSTDTQYF. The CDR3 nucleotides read TGTGCCAGCAGTTACTCGAGGAGGGGTATGAGCGGGAGCACAGATACGCAGTATTTT.

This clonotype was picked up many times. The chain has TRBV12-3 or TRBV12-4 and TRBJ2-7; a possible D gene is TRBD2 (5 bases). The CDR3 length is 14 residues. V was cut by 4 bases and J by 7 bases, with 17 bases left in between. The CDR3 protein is CASSSLRTPEEQYF. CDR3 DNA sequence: TGTGCCAGCAGTTCGCTCCGGACTCCCGAAGAGCAGTACTTC.

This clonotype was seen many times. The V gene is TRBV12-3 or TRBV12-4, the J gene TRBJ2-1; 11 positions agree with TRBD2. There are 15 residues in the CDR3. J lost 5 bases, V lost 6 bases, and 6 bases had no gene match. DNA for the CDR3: TGTGCCAGCAGGCTAGCGGGAGGTCCCAACAATGAGCAGTTCTTC. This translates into CASRLAGGPNNEQFF.

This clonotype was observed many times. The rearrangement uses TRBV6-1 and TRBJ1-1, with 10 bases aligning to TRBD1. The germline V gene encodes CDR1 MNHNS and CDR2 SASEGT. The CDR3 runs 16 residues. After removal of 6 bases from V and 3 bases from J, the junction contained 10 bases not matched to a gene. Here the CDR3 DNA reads TGTGCCAGCAGCCGCCCCCGGGACAGGGGCCACACTGAAGCTTTCTTT. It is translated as CASSRPRDRGHTEAFF.

CDR3 nucleotides: TGTGCCAGCAGCTTACGACTCGCGGGGCGTCACACAGATACGCAGTATTTT. Its translation is CASSLRLAGRHTDTQYF. V and J are TRBV13 and TRBJ2-3; D is possibly TRBD2 (6 bases). The CDR3 is 17 residues long. CDR1 and CDR2 (germline): PRHDT, FYEKMQ (reference sequence). Trimming removed 2 bases at V and 2 bases at J, with 17 bases between.

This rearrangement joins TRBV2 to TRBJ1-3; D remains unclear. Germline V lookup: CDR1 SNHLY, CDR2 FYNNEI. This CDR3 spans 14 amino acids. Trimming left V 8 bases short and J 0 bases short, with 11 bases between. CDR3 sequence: CASERQYSGNTIYF. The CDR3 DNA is TGTGCCAGCGAGAGGCAGTACTCTGGAAACACCATATATTTT. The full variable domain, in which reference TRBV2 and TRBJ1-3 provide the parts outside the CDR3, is EPEVTQTPSHQVTQMGQEVILRCVPISNHLYFYWYRQILGQKVEFLVSFYNNEISEKSEIFDDQFSVERPDGSNFTLKIRSTKLEDSAMYFCASERQYSGNTIYFGEGSWLTVV.

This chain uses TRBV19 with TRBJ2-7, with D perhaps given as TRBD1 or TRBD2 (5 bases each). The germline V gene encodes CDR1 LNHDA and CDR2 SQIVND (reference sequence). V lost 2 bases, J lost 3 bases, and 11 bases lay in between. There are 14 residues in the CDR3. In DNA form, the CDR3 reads TGTGCCAGTAGTATAAGGACTGGGGGCTACGAGCAGTACTTC. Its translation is CASSIRTGGYEQYF.

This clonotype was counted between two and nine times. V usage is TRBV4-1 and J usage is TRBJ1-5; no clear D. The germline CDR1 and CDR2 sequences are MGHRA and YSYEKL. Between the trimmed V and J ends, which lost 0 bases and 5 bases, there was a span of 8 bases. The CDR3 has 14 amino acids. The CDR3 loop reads CASSQDRLYQPQHF. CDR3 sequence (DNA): TGCGCCAGCAGCCAAGATAGGCTTTATCAGCCCCAGCATTTT.

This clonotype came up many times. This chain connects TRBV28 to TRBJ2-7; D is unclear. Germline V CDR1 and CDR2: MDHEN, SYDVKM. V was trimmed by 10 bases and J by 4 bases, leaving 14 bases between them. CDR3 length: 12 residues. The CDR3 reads CATAESRYEQYF. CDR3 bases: TGTGCCACGGCGGAGAGTAGGTACGAGCAGTACTTC.

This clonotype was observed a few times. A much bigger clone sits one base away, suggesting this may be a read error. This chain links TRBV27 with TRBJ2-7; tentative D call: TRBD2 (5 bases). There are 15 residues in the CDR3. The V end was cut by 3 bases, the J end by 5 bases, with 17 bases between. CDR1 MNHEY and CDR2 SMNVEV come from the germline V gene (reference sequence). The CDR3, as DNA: TGTGCCAGCAGTTTCTTCTCTAGCACCCAGAACGAGCAGTACTTC. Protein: CASSFFSSTQNEQYF.

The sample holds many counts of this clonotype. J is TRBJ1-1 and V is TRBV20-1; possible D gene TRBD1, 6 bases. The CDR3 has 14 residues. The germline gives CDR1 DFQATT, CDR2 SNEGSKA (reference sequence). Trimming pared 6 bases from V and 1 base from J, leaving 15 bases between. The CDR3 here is CSAVTSQGNTEAFF. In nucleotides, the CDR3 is TGCAGTGCCGTCACGTCACAGGGGAACACTGAAGCTTTCTTT.

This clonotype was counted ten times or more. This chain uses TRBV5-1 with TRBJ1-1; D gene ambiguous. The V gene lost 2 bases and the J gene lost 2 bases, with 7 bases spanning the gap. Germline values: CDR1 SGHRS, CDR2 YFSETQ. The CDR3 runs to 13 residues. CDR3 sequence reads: CASSFQFNTEAFF. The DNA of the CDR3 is TGCGCCAGCAGCTTCCAATTTAACACTGAAGCTTTCTTT.

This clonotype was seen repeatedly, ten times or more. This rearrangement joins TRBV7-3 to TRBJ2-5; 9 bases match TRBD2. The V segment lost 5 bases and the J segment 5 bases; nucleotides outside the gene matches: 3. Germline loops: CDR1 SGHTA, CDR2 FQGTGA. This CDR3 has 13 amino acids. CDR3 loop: CASSRSGRETQYF. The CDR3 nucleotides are TGTGCCAGCAGCCGAAGCGGGAGGGAGACCCAGTACTTC.

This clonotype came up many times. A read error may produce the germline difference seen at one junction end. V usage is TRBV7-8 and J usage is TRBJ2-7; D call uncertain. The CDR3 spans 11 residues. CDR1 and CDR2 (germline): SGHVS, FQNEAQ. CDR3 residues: CASRSSHEQYF. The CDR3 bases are TGTGCCAGCAGGAGCTCCCACGAGCAGTACTTC.

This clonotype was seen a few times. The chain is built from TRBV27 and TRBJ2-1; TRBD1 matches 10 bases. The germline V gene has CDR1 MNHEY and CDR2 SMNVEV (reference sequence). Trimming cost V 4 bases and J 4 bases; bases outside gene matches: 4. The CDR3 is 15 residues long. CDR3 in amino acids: CASSWTGGAYNEQFF. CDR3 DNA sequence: TGTGCCAGCAGTTGGACAGGGGGTGCTTACAATGAGCAGTTCTTC.

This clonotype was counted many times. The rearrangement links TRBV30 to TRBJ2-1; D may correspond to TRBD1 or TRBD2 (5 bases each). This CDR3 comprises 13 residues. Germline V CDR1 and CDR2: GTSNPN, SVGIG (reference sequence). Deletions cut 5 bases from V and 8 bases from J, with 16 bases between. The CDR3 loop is CAWRGVAYDEQFF. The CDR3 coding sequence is TGTGCCTGGCGAGGGGTAGCGTACGATGAGCAGTTCTTC.

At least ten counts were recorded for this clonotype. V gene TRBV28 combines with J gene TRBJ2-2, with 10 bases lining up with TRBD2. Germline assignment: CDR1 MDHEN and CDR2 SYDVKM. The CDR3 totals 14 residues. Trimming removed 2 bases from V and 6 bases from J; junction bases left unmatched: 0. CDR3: CASSLLAGAGELFF. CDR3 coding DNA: TGTGCCAGCAGTTTACTAGCGGGAGCCGGGGAGCTGTTTTTT.

CDR3: CASSREGRGGYNEQFF. The CDR3 bases are TGTGCCAGCAGTAGGGAGGGGCGGGGGGGCTACAATGAGCAGTTCTTC. The V gene is TRBV12-3 or TRBV12-4, the J gene TRBJ2-1; 9 bases fit TRBD2. Trimming took 5 bases from V and 3 from J; bases not matched to a gene: 8. The CDR3 runs to 16 residues.

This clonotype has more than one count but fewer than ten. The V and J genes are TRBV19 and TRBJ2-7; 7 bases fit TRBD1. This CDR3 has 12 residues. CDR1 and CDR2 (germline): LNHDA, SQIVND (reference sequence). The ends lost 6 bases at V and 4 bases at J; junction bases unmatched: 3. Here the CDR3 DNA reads TGTGCCAGTAGGGGGACAGAGTACGAGCAGTACTTC. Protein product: CASRGTEYEQYF.

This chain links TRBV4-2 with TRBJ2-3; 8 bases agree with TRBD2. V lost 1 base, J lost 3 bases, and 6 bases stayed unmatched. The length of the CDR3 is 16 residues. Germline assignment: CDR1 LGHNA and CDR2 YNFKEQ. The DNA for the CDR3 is TGTGCCAGCAGCCAAGCCGGGACTAGGGGGACAGATACGCAGTATTTT. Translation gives CASSQAGTRGTDTQYF.